Here is one T cell receptor beta chain with its context. Its antigen is still unknown. The sample holds no much larger clone one base away, and base qualities are not on file. In the ViraFEST assay, PBMC were stimulated with viral peptide pools, and antigen-specific CD4+ T cell clonotypes were then identified by expansion using TCR sequencing. After more than 9 days of culture, CD4+ T cells were isolated with the EasySep CD4+ T cell isolation kit. None of the healthy vaccine recipients had a prior SARS-CoV-2 infection, which was confirmed by nucleocapsid antibody tests that came back negative both before and after vaccination. Approximately 2 million PBMC per well were cultured with approximately 10 ug/ml peptides in IMDM containing 5% human AB serum, approximately 10 IU/ml IL-2 and gentamicin. Half of the culture medium was replaced with fresh IL-2-containing medium on days 3 and 7. Unless otherwise noted, each peptide stimulation condition was cultured in triplicate wells. Using Ficoll-Paque Plus gradient centrifugation, PBMC were separated from whole blood and then either used fresh or cryopreserved at -140C. Overlapping peptide pools spanned the spike proteins of SARS-CoV-2 and the common cold coronaviruses HCoV-NL63, HCoV-OC43 and HCoV-229E. Genomic DNA was extracted from cultured CD4+ T cells with the QIAamp micro DNA kit.

This sample was taken from a study of vaccination effects on CD4 cells after COVID-19 (dated by TCRdb to about 2022). General notes on the study: Participants received two doses of either the BNT162b2 or the mRNA-1273 mRNA SARS-CoV-2 vaccine. SARS-CoV-2 spike-specific CD4+ TCR repertoires from before and after mRNA vaccination were compared in COVID-19 convalescent patients and in infection-naive vaccine recipients. A total of 10 COVID-19 convalescent patients and 4 SARS-CoV-2-naive healthy vaccine recipients were included in the full study. Cultures from other donors in the study were sequenced using the Oncomine TCR Beta short-read assay on an Illumina iSeq 100.

The germline V and J ends show losses of 0 bases and 0 bases respectively, and no gene match explains 15 bases of the junction. The CDR3 numbers 20 residues from cysteine through phenylalanine. The kept DNA is CDR3 alone, 60 bases in frame from the first base. The germline V gene provides CDR1 SGHRS and CDR2 YFSETQ. Paper-wide results and their limitations: Only a small number of convalescent patients were included, and no early post-infection timepoints were available, which limited the study. Among healthy vaccine recipients, nearly all vaccine-induced clones were SARS-CoV-2 mono-reactive, and only 1 of 255 was cross-reactive with common cold coronaviruses. At late post-vaccination timepoints, both infection-induced and vaccine-induced clones showed marked clonal contraction, consistent with waning T cell responses.

Library preparation used the immunoSEQ multiplex PCR assay. DNA from the cultured and isolated CD4+ T cells underwent TCR beta CDR3 sequencing. In the paper's pipeline: Non-productive TCR sequences were removed, reads were trimmed to the CDR3 region, and CDR3s of at least 7 amino acids were retained. The MANAFEST web app was used to identify antigen-specific clonotypes by comparing expansion in peptide wells with expansion in reference cultures. To be called positive, a clone needed expansion at FDR<0.05 compared with the reference and with all other wells, an odds ratio greater than 5, and a frequency greater than 0.1% in two replicate wells. A clonotype was called cross-reactive if it was significantly expanded both in SARS-CoV-2 spike wells and in at least one common cold coronavirus spike condition. Levenshtein distance calculated with the stringdist R package was used to assess CDR3 similarity, and unrooted trees were constructed with ape in R 3.6.1. Entries here come from immuneACCESS through TCRdb and include only in-frame sequences with V and J called. Some clones fail to appear in such tables; in the studies checked, an unresolved V gene covers under half of the shortfall, and the cause of the remainder is unknown. That table furnishes V, J and clone size, whereas the DNA furnished D and trimming. The sample table lists about 20,000 clones, roughly 78% of them with a count of one. Roughly a tenth of the sample goes to the ten largest clones.

The sample here was CD4+ T cells from PBMCs cultured with HCoV-NL63 spike peptides, taken before COVID-19 vaccination. In light of the paper, this sample's cell subset or site label describes: HCoV-NL63 spike overlapping peptide pool stimulation. This chain is built from TRBV5-1 and TRBJ1-5; 7 bases in the junction line up with TRBD1. This TCR was recovered from a human donor who received a COVID-19 vaccine. For the CDR3, the sequence is CASSLVRKGGQSHSNQPQHF. The nucleotide sequence is given as TGCGCCAGCAGCTTGGTACGAAAAGGGGGACAGTCTCATAGCAATCAGCCCCAGCATTTT.